A single TCR beta chain is shown here with its context. The data derive from a study of blood T cell repertoires in COVID-19. Original processing notes: Amplification of reference gene primers provided the estimated nucleated cell counts. Libraries were prepared by immunoSEQ multiplex PCR; TCRdb keeps only in-frame clonotypes and omits some of them. D and trimming were read from the DNA, whereas the V and J calls and clone size are those reported in that table. The data show a few hundred thousand clones, roughly 89% seen once. The clonotype comes from a woman in her twenties or thirties with COVID-19, enrolled during active disease. Specimen: peripheral blood.

The CDR3 nucleotides read TGTGCCAGCAGCAAACAGGGCTCTGGAAACACCATATATTTT. Amino acid sequence: CASSKQGSGNTIYF. This rearrangement joins TRBV27 to TRBJ1-3, with a tentative D call TRBD1 (6 bases). The V end was cut by 6 bases, the J end by 0 bases, with 9 bases between. CDR3 size: 14 residues. CDR1 and CDR2 from the germline V gene are MNHEY and SMNVEV (reference sequence).